Here is one T cell receptor beta chain with its context. Its antigen is not yet known. Base qualities were left out, and no much larger clone turns up one base away. The receptor library was made with the immunoSEQ multiplex PCR assay. For the multiplex PCR, a mixture combining 60 forward primers for TCR Vbeta segments and 13 reverse primers for TCR Jbeta segments was used. A multiplex PCR assay on genomic DNA amplified the CDR3 region of rearranged TCR beta genes. Amplified TCR beta libraries were sequenced as 87-base-pair reads on the Illumina HiSeq System. The authors processed their data as follows. In a later analysis, tens of millions of unique TCR beta chains were counted across the roughly 700 repertoires, and about 10 million of these chains were shared by at least two donors. Raw reads were error-corrected and collapsed into unique sequences with a nearest-neighbor algorithm that merged closely related sequences to remove PCR and sequencing errors. To assign V, D and J gene segments, CDR3 sequences were aligned to IMGT reference sequences. Each retained sequence needed at least a six-nucleotide match to both a V gene segment and a J gene segment. A rearrangement was called productive if the CDR3 had no stop codons and remained in frame with V and J, and every other rearrangement was called non-productive. Following IMGT convention, CDR3 was defined as the stretch from the second conserved V-encoded cysteine up to the conserved J-encoded phenylalanine. In an earlier analysis of some 550 of the donors, sequences lacking an unambiguous match to a single V gene segment were excluded. An earlier analysis of approximately 590 of the donors called V segments functional above 56.7% productive rearrangements and segregating when the between-donor standard deviation exceeded 5%. To diagnose cytomegalovirus status from the catalog of TCR beta chain sequences, a statistical classification framework was built. In a later analysis, TCR nucleotide sequences were compared against IMGT/GENE-DB human TR gene sequences so that V and J genes could be assigned. The TCRdist pipeline was used in a later analysis to assign CDR3 sequences and most-parsimonious VDJ recombination scenarios. In a later analysis, each TCR beta chain was defined by its CDR3 amino acid sequence together with its V-gene family, and reads lacking a unique V-gene family were excluded. To address suspected cross-contamination and a sequencing artifact, a later analysis removed a few hundred highly shared, low-generation-probability nucleotide sequences. A later analysis calculated a clonal expansion index for each public chain from normalized within-repertoire ranks of inferred template counts. In a later analysis, generation probabilities were computed with a VDJ recombination model fitted to out-of-frame rearrangements, and the resulting probabilities were checked against IGoR. In a later analysis, TCR-TCR, TCR-HLA and TCR-CMV co-occurrence was scored with hypergeometric tests, and a repertoire-size bias correction was applied to TCR pairs. A later analysis estimated false discovery rates by permuting HLA or CMV assignments 20 times. In a later analysis, co-occurring TCRs were grouped using DBSCAN, and TCRdist sequence similarity was added for clustering within HLA-allele-positive subsets. Co-occurrence clustering excluded repertoires with fewer than 30,000 or more than 120,000 public chains, plus five with anomalous nucleotide sharing. Here the immuneACCESS table is served through TCRdb, limited to in-frame sequences with V and J called. Missing clones are a known gap in these copies; in checked studies unresolved V genes cover under half, and the rest lacks a known reason. From that table come the V and J calls and clone size; the DNA was used to work out D and trimming. This sample has 90,000 to 120,000 clones in its table, and around 80% of those were observed once. The biggest ten clones account for approximately 5.3% of the sample.

The cohort was made up of roughly 670 healthy bone marrow donors. At the time of sampling, all cohort members were nominally healthy, though unrecorded immune exposures were likely present. The donor tested CMV seropositive, placing the donor among the roughly 270 seropositive members of the cohort. A peripheral blood sample was provided by each donor, and peripheral blood mononuclear cells were used for TCR beta sequencing. Genomic DNA extraction from the blood cell samples was performed with the Qiagen DNeasy Blood Extraction Kit. This sample stems from a study of cytomegalovirus exposure and HLA in healthy donors (dated by TCRdb to about 2017). In the study overall: An earlier analysis of several hundred of the donors reported 250 to 350 Gb of sequence data and roughly 110 million unique TCR beta sequences from 150 million to 200 million T cells. Roughly 300 gigabases of sequencing data and roughly 90 million unique TCR sequences were included in an early release covering around 600 HLA-typed donors. Of the roughly 400 genotyped donors, 65% to 90% fell in the genetic ancestry cluster associated with self-reported Caucasian donors. The study aimed to test whether signatures of past pathogen exposure could be identified by cataloging public T cell receptors. The study profiled the T cell repertoires of hundreds of subjects by immunosequencing and related them to cytomegalovirus serostatus. Besides the first cohort of around 670 subjects, a separate validation cohort made up of 120 different subjects was used. To predict cytomegalovirus infection status, the study combined high-throughput TCR immunosequencing, statistical association of individual TCRs with disease status, and machine learning. A later analysis re-examined previously published TCR beta repertoires from just over 650 donors and added high-resolution HLA genotyping to investigate patterns of TCR occurrence. In the later analysis, no new phenotypic data were used to find candidate immune exposures; instead, reliance was placed on TCR beta sequences and their occurrence across donors. To decide whether each TCR beta V gene segment behaved as functional or pseudogenic, an earlier analysis of several hundred of the donors relied on high-throughput TCR beta sequencing. Alongside the repertoire data, information on donor age, sex, ethnicity and CMV serostatus was compiled. A later genetic analysis took genome-wide SNP genotypes for about three fifths of the 666 donors and used that subset as a discovery cohort. All discovery cohort repertoires had been generated on a single sequencing platform. HLA typing included class I and class II loci at four-digit resolution. The number of donors typed differed by locus, with roughly 620-630 for A, B, C, DRB1 and DQB1, about 500 for DQA1, over 600 for DPA1, and over 400 for DPB1. A handful of DR-DQ haplotypes were treated as single units for association and clustering because of strong linkage in the cohort. Across roughly 420 genotyped donors of the cohort, an average of approximately 220,000 unique TCR beta nucleotide sequences per donor were sequenced, and approximately 19% of those sequences were non-productive. What the study reported, not specific to this receptor: The classifier was reported to diagnose cytomegalovirus status with high specificity and sensitivity in both the original cohort and the validation cohort. Because HLA typing was unavailable for some donors at each locus, only the typed subset was used in association tests. Some IMGT-functional V segments, including TRBV6-2 and TRBV6-3, could not be distinguished by the 87-base-pair reads and were therefore excluded. The authors suggested that the approach could potentially be generalized to other disease states and immunological phenotypes. The sequencing pipeline was judged likely to have produced a cluster of highly shared sequence variants as a technical artifact. While some public TCRs were present in many individuals, most TCR sequences turned up only very rarely across donors. Specific HLA alleles were associated with around 18,000 TCR beta sequences at a false discovery rate of 0.05 in a later analysis. For the cohort, immune exposure information was limited to CMV serostatus. Linkage disequilibrium might explain the correlated functional status among segregating V segments, but an unknown experimental factor could not be ruled out. The presence/absence analyses assumed that sequencing depth was roughly uniform across donors, and that assumption may not be true. In vitro tests confirmed that three of the cytomegalovirus-associated TCR beta chains recognize cytomegalovirus antigens. The study listed 150 to 200 TCR beta chains as associated with cytomegalovirus. This cohort had only TCR beta chains sequenced, and the lack of alpha or paired-chain data limited which features could be detected. A later genetic analysis associated a missense DCLRE1C variant with V-gene and J-gene trimming of TCR beta chains, and an independent cohort replicated the association. According to a later analysis, parvovirus B19, influenza, CMV and Epstein-Barr virus appeared linked to several top co-occurrence clusters. An earlier analysis of several hundred of the donors showed that most TCR beta V segments appeared in productive rearrangements either about 90% or about 30% of the time, which broadly matched IMGT annotations. Assigning TCR associations to individual alleles was difficult when HLA alleles, especially DR and DQ, strongly co-occurred. In a later analysis, HLA-associated TCR beta chains were found to be more clonally expanded and to have lower generation probabilities than equally common non-associated chains. A further reported finding was that TCR beta sequences accurately predicted the HLA-A and HLA-B alleles for most subjects in the first cohort. Because counts were too low, seventeen rarely observed V segments, including chromosome 9 orphons, were left out of the earlier analysis of some 600 of the donors. Most CMV-associated TCR beta chains appeared to be HLA-restricted in a later analysis, and the HLA associations seemed to be driven largely by CMV exposure. A later genetic analysis reported fewer N-insertions in productive TCRs among donors in an Asian-associated ancestry cluster than the roughly 720-donor mean. A later analysis found that TCR association rates varied across HLA loci, with DRB1 alleles showing the most associated TCRs and HLA-C alleles the fewest.

The CDR3 sequence holds 17 residues, the cysteine and phenylalanine included. The only DNA kept is the CDR3, 51 bases in frame from the first base. The V end gives up 2 bases and the J end 4 bases, leaving 11 bases in the junction not matched to a gene. The germline V gene yields MGHRA for CDR1 and YSYEKL for CDR2. This TCR was sampled from a female donor in good health and CMV-seropositive. The chain employs TRBV4-1 and TRBJ1-5; 7 bases in between match TRBD1. The sequencing sample was made of PBMCs. The bases read TGCGCCAGCAGCCAACCCTCCGCCAGGGGGAAAAATCAGCCCCAGCATTTT. This translates into CASSQPSARGKNQPQHF.